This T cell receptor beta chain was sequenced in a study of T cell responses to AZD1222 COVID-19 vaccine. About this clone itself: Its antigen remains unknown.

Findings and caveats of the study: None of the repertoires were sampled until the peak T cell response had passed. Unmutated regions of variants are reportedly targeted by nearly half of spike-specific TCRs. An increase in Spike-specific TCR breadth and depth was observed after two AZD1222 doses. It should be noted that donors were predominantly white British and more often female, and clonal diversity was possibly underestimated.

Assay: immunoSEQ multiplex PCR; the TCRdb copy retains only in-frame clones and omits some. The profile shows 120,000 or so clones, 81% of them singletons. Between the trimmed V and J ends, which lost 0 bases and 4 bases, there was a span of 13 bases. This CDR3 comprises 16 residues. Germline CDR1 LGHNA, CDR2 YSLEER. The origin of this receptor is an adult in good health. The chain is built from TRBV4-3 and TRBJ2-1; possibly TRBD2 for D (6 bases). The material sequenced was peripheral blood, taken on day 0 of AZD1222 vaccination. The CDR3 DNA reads TGCGCCAGCAGCCAAGATGAAGGGAGGATTTACAATGAGCAGTTCTTC. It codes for CASSQDEGRIYNEQFF.